This T cell receptor (beta chain) was sequenced for a study of blood T cell repertoires in COVID-19 (dated by TCRdb to 2018 to 2020). Regarding the complete study: Samples from collaborators originated in the United States, Italy and Spain and spanned both the acute and convalescent phases of COVID-19. The material from the prospective study consisted of cDNA or gDNA derived from T cells, B-cell-depleted T cells, or PBMCs. Subjects who had been exposed to COVID-19, were actively infected with it, or had recovered from it provided the deeply sampled blood TCRbeta repertoires that made up the dataset. The repertoires were released in a freely available public database intended as a resource for research on the immune response to SARS-CoV-2. Samples were obtained from the ongoing ImmuneRACE study (first 160 participants) and from 1,254 subjects provided by 6 global collaborators. Sample metadata almost always included a de-identified subject ID, COVID-19 status, age in years and sex. Where available, HLA class I and class II types were taken from metadata supplied by the sample provider and were not determined by assay-based typing.

TCRbeta CDR3 regions were amplified from genomic DNA using the immunoSEQ Assay, a bias-controlled multiplex PCR. The paper's processing steps were these. The number of nucleated cells in each sample was estimated from the amplification of reference gene primers within the assay. To quantify the absolute abundance of each unique TCRbeta CDR3 rearrangement, sequence reads were collapsed and filtered. For each sample, productive Simpson clonality was calculated as the square root of Simpson's diversity index over productive rearrangements. As stored in TCRdb, this immuneACCESS dataset retains in-frame rearrangements with V and J assigned. A fraction of the clones does not appear; measured against another copy, unresolved V genes explain less than half of the discrepancy, and the remainder lacks a known reason. V and J calls and clone size come straight from that table; D and trimming were deduced from the DNA. The sample table records around 200,000 clones; more than 80% of these occur just once. Roughly 1.2% of the sample is taken by the ten largest.

As regards this clone: No antigen is known for it. No base qualities exist here, and no much larger clone lies one base off it.

At one collaborating source in Seattle, patients were enrolled during active infection and were followed longitudinally through the course of disease. Whole blood was collected in K2EDTA tubes by collaborating institutions according to the institutions' own protocols. For TCRbeta analysis, collaborators shipped samples in one of three forms: frozen whole blood, isolated PBMCs, or DNA extracted from either of those sample types. CDR1 and CDR2 (LNHDA, SQIVND) derive from the germline V gene (reference sequence). The CDR3 has 13 amino acids, counting the end cysteine and phenylalanine. The CDR3 DNA has 39 bases and is translated from base 1. Relative to germline, V is missing 8 bases and J is missing 0 bases, with 3 bases of the junction outside any gene match. Findings and caveats that apply to the study as a whole: How much clinical and demographic metadata was included differed by source and by participant, and the metadata was provided uncurated.

The sequenced sample consisted of peripheral blood. The chain uses TRBV19 and TRBJ2-7; the junction holds 8 bases that match TRBD1. This clonotype was sampled from a woman aged 30 to 39 with COVID-19, enrolled during active disease. The CDR3 region: CASSGQDSYEQYF. The sequenced DNA is TGTGCCAGTTCGGGACAGGACTCCTACGAGCAGTACTTC.